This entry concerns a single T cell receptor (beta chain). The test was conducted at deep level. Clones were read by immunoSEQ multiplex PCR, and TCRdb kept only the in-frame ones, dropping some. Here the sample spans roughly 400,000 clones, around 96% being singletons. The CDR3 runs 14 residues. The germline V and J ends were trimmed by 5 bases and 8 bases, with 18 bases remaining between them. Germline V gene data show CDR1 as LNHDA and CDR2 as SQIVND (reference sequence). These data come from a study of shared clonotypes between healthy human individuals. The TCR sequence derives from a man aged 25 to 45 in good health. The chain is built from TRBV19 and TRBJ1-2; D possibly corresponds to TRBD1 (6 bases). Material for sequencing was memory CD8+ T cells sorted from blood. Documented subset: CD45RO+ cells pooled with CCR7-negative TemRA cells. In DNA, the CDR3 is TGTGCCAGTAGTCCCGTCGGCACAGGGCGCGGCTACACCTTC. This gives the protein CASSPVGTGRGYTF.